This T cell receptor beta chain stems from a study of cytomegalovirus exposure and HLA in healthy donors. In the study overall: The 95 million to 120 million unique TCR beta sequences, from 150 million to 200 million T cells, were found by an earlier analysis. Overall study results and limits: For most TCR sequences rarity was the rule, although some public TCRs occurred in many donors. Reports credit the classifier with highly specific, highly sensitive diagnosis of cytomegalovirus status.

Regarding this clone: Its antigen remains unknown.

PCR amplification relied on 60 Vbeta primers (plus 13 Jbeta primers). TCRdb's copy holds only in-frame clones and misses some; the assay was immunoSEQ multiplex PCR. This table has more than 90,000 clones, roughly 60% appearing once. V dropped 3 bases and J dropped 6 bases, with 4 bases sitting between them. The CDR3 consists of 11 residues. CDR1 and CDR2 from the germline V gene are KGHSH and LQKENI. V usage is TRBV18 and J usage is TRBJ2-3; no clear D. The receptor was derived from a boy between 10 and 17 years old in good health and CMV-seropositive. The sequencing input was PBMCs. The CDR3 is CASSPSDTQYF. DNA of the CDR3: TGTGCCAGCTCACCGTCGGATACGCAGTATTTT.